This TCR beta chain appears in the sequencing data of a study of T cell changes during pregnancy in multiple sclerosis. The CDR3 runs 14 residues. Germline values: CDR1 SGHAT, CDR2 FQNNGV. V shed 5 bases, J shed 14 bases, and the junction held 15 bases outside the gene matches. Data came from immunoSEQ multiplex PCR; TCRdb stores just in-frame clones and leaves some out. This table has about 79,000 clones, 93% appearing once. The receptor's source is a female donor in good health, enrolled as a control in a pregnancy study. The chain employs TRBV11-2 and TRBJ1-2, with TRBD1 matching over 9 bases. The input for sequencing was peripheral blood, taken in the second trimester of pregnancy. Written as DNA, the CDR3 is TGTGCCAGCAGCCCGACCGGGACAGGGTCGGGAGGGACCTTC. Protein product: CASSPTGTGSGGTF. Variable domain in full (rest from reference TRBV11-2 and TRBJ1-2): EAGVAQSPRYKIIEKRQSVAFWCNPISGHATLYWYQQILGQGPKLLIQFQNNGVVDDSQLPKDRFSAERLKGVDSTLKIQPAKLEDSAVYLCASSPTGTGSGGTFGSGTRLTVV.